The T cell receptor beta chain described here comes from a study of cytomegalovirus exposure and HLA in healthy donors. Study observations and caveats: Presence/absence analyses assumed roughly uniform sequencing depth across donors. About 87% or about 30% of the time was how often most TCR beta V segments were productive, according to an earlier analysis. Based on reports, TCR beta sequences accurately predicted HLA-A and HLA-B alleles for most subjects. As was reported, the classifier diagnosed cytomegalovirus status with high specificity and sensitivity.

This clone was detected once. Its antigen is unknown. 13 Jbeta primers and 60 Vbeta primers were used for the PCR. Produced via immunoSEQ multiplex PCR; TCRdb's table is partial and in-frame only. The repertoire includes more than 60,000 clones, around 77% of them detected once, and about 5% sits in the top ten. CDR1 ENHRY and CDR2 SYGVKD come from the germline V gene. This CDR3 comprises 17 residues. With V trimmed by 0 bases and J by 7 bases, 6 bases remained unmatched. The sequenced material came from PBMCs. The clonotype was recovered from a male donor in good health and CMV-seropositive. The J gene is TRBJ2-2, the V gene TRBV10-3; 12 bases match TRBD1. The CDR3 DNA reads as TGTGCCATCAGTGAGTCACCGGGACAGGGGGCGTACGGGGAGCTGTTTTTT. It encodes CAISESPGQGAYGELFF.